These 23 T cell receptor beta chains were sequenced from one sample in a study of OX40 agonist ivuxolimab in advanced cancers. Only in-frame clones appear in the TCRdb table, and some are missing; sequencing was by immunoSEQ multiplex PCR. The sample shows roughly 82,000 clones, about 90% of them seen only once. This material consisted of CD4+ or CD8+ T cells sorted from blood, taken in a trial of the OX40 agonist ivuxolimab. These TCRs come from an adult with an advanced solid tumor such as melanoma, head and neck, liver or kidney cancer.

The V and J genes are TRBV5-1 and TRBJ2-2, with 12 bases that match TRBD1. Germline V CDR1 and CDR2: SGHRS, YFSETQ. The CDR3 runs to 16 residues. J gave up 5 bases and V 4 bases, and 6 bases lay outside the gene matches. DNA of the CDR3: TGCGCCAGCAGCCTTTTGGGACAGGGGGCGACCGGGGAGCTGTTTTTT. As protein: CASSLLGQGATGELFF.

The chain recombines TRBV7-2 with TRBJ2-3; 7 bases map to TRBD1. Germline trimming cut 7 bases from V and 2 bases from J; bases unmatched to any gene: 6. Germline V gene sequence: CDR1 SGHTA, CDR2 FQGNSA. This CDR3 is 14 amino acids long. The CDR3 DNA reads TGTGCCAGCAACCCGACAGGGACCACAGATACGCAGTATTTT. Its translation is CASNPTGTTDTQYF.

The chain employs TRBV9 and TRBJ1-3; tentatively, D is TRBD1 (6 bases). Per the germline V gene, CDR1 is SGDLS and CDR2 is YYNGEE. Trimming left V 0 bases short and J 2 bases short, with 6 bases between. This CDR3 is built from 14 residues. The CDR3 reads CASSVDRAGNTIYF. The CDR3 nucleotides are TGTGCCAGCAGCGTAGACAGGGCTGGAAACACCATATATTTT.

There are a few counts of this clone. The chain couples TRBV7-9 to TRBJ1-1; unclear D gene. The germline V gene encodes CDR1 SEHNR and CDR2 FQNEAQ (reference sequence). The germline V and J ends were trimmed by 4 bases and 1 base, with 16 bases remaining between them. This CDR3 has 16 residues. The CDR3 region has the DNA TGTGCCAGCAGCTCGCGCGGGTTTAAGAAGAACACTGAAGCTTTCTTT. It is translated as CASSSRGFKKNTEAFF.

The chain has TRBV6-1 and TRBJ1-6, with a tentative D call TRBD1 (5 bases). Germline CDR1 and CDR2: MNHNS and SASEGT. Trimming took 2 bases from V and 10 from J, leaving 12 bases between them. The CDR3 is 14 residues long. CDR3: CASSESRGRSPLHF. The CDR3 bases are TGTGCCAGCAGTGAAAGTAGGGGTAGGTCACCCCTCCACTTT.

CDR3 protein: CASSFGGAYEQYF. The CDR3 DNA sequence: TGTGCCAGCAGCTTTGGGGGGGCCTACGAGCAGTACTTC. This chain links TRBV7-2 with TRBJ2-7; 7 nucleotides agree with TRBD2. The CDR3 is 13 residues long. Germline-derived CDR1 and CDR2 are SGHTA and FQGNSA. Trimming took 3 bases from V and 2 from J; bases not matched to a gene: 1. Filled out from reference TRBV7-2 and TRBJ2-7, the complete variable domain reads GAGVSQSPSNKVTEKGKDVELRCDPISGHTALYWYRQSLGQGLEFLIYFQGNSAPDKSGLPSDRFSAERTGGSVSTLTIQRTQQEDSAVYLCASSFGGAYEQYFGPGTRLTVT.

V gene TRBV7-3 combines with J gene TRBJ1-1; no clear D. Germline lookup yields CDR1 SGHTA and CDR2 FQGTGA. This CDR3 has 13 amino acids. With 1 base removed from V and 5 bases from J, the gap between germline ends came to 8 bases. CDR3: CASSLNTGTEAFF. The CDR3 bases are TGTGCCAGCAGCTTAAACACCGGAACTGAAGCTTTCTTT.

V is TRBV7-2 and J is TRBJ2-2; 8 bases align to TRBD2. The CDR3 runs 15 residues. Germline CDR1 and CDR2: SGHTA and FQGNSA. After removal of 6 bases from V and 5 bases from J, the junction contained 8 bases not matched to a gene. The CDR3 DNA follows: TGTGCCAGCAGACGACCGGGGGGGAGTACCGGGGAGCTGTTTTTT. Residues: CASRRPGGSTGELFF.

V gene TRBV7-2 combines with J gene TRBJ2-3; tentative D call: TRBD2 (5 bases). Trimming shortened V by 2 bases and J by 6 bases, and 12 bases separated the two germline ends. CDR1 and CDR2 from the germline V gene are SGHTA and FQGNSA. The CDR3 totals 14 residues. This CDR3 is CASSLRRIGDTQYF. Here the CDR3 DNA reads TGTGCCAGCAGCTTAAGGAGGATTGGGGATACGCAGTATTTT.

The rearrangement joins TRBV5-1 to TRBJ1-1; D uncertain. The CDR3 loop spans 13 amino acids. Trimming pared 0 bases from V and 7 bases from J, leaving 10 bases between. Germline assignment: CDR1 SGHRS and CDR2 YFSETQ. The CDR3 DNA is TGCGCCAGCAGCTTGGAAGGTAGTGTTGAAGCTTTCTTT. This codes for CASSLEGSVEAFF.

This chain joins TRBV7-6 and TRBJ2-5; D gene ambiguous. With the DNA end fitting TRBJ2-7 better, the J assignment may be wrong. The CDR3 loop spans 13 amino acids. Germline assignment: CDR1 SGHVS and CDR2 FNYEAQ. The CDR3 region is CASSPAGRGEQYF. In nucleotides, the CDR3 is TGTGCCAGCAGCCCCGCAGGTAGAGGCGAGCAGTACTTC.

The gene calls are TRBV28 and TRBJ2-1, with 8 bases matching TRBD2. Germline CDR1 MDHEN, CDR2 SYDVKM. The CDR3 contains 14 residues. V shed 3 bases and J 7 bases; nucleotides not matched to a gene: 5. This chain's CDR3 is CASSLKLAANEQFF. The CDR3 coding sequence is TGTGCCAGCAGTTTGAAACTAGCGGCTAATGAGCAGTTCTTC.

The chain has TRBV29-1 and TRBJ1-1; D unresolved. Per germline, CDR1 SQVTM and CDR2 ANQGSEA. This CDR3 has 14 residues. Trimming took 4 bases from V and 0 from J, leaving 12 bases between them. CDR3 bases: TGCAGCGTTGTGAGGCAGATTATGAACACTGAAGCTTTCTTT. Translating it yields CSVVRQIMNTEAFF.

The chain links TRBV7-2 to TRBJ2-5; TRBD1 agrees at 9 bases. With V trimmed by 5 bases and J by 5 bases, 9 bases remained unmatched. The CDR3 spans 15 residues. The germline V gene has CDR1 SGHTA and CDR2 FQGNSA. CDR3 sequence reads: CASSRRQGETETQYF. DNA for the CDR3: TGTGCCAGCAGCCGCCGACAGGGGGAAACGGAGACCCAGTACTTC.

This rearrangement joins TRBV28 to TRBJ2-3; 11 nucleotides agree with TRBD2. The CDR3 spans 15 residues. Germline V gene lookup returns CDR1 MDHEN and CDR2 SYDVKM. V lost 8 bases and J lost 4; bases outside the gene matches: 8. The CDR3 sequence: CASGSSGRFPDTQYF. In DNA, the CDR3 is TGTGCCAGCGGCTCTAGCGGGAGGTTTCCAGATACGCAGTATTTT.

This clone was counted between two and nine times. V usage is TRBV5-1 and J usage is TRBJ1-2; D ambiguous. With 0 bases removed from V and 4 bases from J, the gap between germline ends came to 13 bases. In germline, CDR1 is SGHRS, CDR2 YFSETQ. There are 15 residues in the CDR3. CDR3 protein: CASSLGAAVGYGYTF. For the CDR3, the DNA is TGCGCCAGCAGCTTGGGCGCGGCGGTCGGCTATGGCTACACCTTC.

V gene TRBV5-4 combines with J gene TRBJ2-2, with TRBD1 matching over 8 bases. The germline V gene encodes CDR1 SGHNT and CDR2 YYREEE (reference sequence). V lost 6 bases, J lost 6 bases, and 10 bases stayed unmatched. CDR3 length: 15 amino acids. The CDR3 nucleotides read TGTGCCAGCATCATAAACAGACAGGGGTCCGGGGAGCTGTTTTTT. Its protein is CASIINRQGSGELFF.

This clone was detected only once. V usage is TRBV10-1 and J usage is TRBJ2-1; 9 bases line up with TRBD2. Unmatched junction bases numbered 5, after V lost 6 bases and J lost 5 bases. This CDR3 is built from 14 residues. Germline loops: CDR1 WNHNN, CDR2 SYGVQD (reference sequence). Here the CDR3 DNA reads TGCGCCAGCAGAGGCGGGGGGGCCCACAATGAGCAGTTCTTC. It translates to CASRGGGAHNEQFF.

The V call is TRBV5-1, the J call TRBJ2-3, with 11 bases identical to TRBD2. Germline CDR1 reads SGHRS; CDR2 reads YFSETQ. The CDR3 length is 16 residues. Trimming removed 4 bases from V and 6 bases from J; junction bases left unmatched: 10. The CDR3 coding sequence is TGCGCCAGCAGCCTAGCGGGAGGAGATGGGTTGGATACGCAGTATTTT. Translating it yields CASSLAGGDGLDTQYF.

This clone occurred a few times. The rearrangement uses TRBV7-9 and TRBJ1-1, with no clear D. The CDR3 has 15 amino acids. V gave up 2 bases and J gave up 3 bases, with 13 bases separating them. In germline, CDR1 is SEHNR, CDR2 FQNEAQ (reference sequence). The DNA of the CDR3 is TGTGCCAGCAGCTTAAGAGGGATTGGGGACACTGAAGCTTTCTTT. Amino acid sequence: CASSLRGIGDTEAFF.

This clone was seen more than once but under ten times. This chain joins TRBV2 and TRBJ1-6; TRBD1 agrees at 8 bases. The junction had 1 base not matched to a gene; V was cut back by 2 bases and J by 10 bases. The CDR3 runs 13 residues. In germline, CDR1 is SNHLY, CDR2 FYNNEI. The CDR3, as DNA: TGTGCCAGCAGTGAACAGGGGGCCTCACCCCTCCACTTT. Translated, it gives CASSEQGASPLHF.

The V call is TRBV11-2, the J call TRBJ1-2; no definite D call. Trimming took off 5 bases at V and 6 bases at J, with 7 bases between the two ends. The germline gives CDR1 SGHAT, CDR2 FQNNGV. This CDR3 is built from 11 residues. The CDR3 loop is CASSPGNGYTF. The CDR3, as DNA: TGTGCCAGCAGCCCGGGGAATGGCTACACCTTC.

V and J are TRBV5-4 and TRBJ1-3; D gene unclear. Germline loops: CDR1 SGHNT, CDR2 YYREEE (reference sequence). V lost 1 base and J lost 0, with 5 bases in between. The CDR3 extends over 14 amino acids. The CDR3 here is CASSLYLSGNTIYF. CDR3 DNA sequence: TGTGCCAGCAGCTTGTATCTCTCTGGAAACACCATATATTTT.